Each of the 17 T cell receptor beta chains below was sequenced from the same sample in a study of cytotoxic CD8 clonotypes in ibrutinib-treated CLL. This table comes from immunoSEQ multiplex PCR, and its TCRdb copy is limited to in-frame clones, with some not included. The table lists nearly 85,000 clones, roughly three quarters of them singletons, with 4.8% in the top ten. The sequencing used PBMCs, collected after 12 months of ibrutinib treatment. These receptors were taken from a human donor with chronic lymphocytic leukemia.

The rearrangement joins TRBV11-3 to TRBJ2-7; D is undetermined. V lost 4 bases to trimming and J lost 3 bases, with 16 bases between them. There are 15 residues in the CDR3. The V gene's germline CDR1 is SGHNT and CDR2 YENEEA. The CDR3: CASSSGVVSRYEQYF. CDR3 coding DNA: TGTGCCAGCAGCTCTGGCGTGGTATCCCGCTACGAGCAGTACTTC.

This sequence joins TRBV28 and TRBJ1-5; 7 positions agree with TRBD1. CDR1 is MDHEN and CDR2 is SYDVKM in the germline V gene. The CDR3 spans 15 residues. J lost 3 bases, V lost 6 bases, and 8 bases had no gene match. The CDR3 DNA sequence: TGTGCCAGCAGAAAGACAGGGAGTGCCAATCAGCCCCAGCATTTT. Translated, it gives CASRKTGSANQPQHF.

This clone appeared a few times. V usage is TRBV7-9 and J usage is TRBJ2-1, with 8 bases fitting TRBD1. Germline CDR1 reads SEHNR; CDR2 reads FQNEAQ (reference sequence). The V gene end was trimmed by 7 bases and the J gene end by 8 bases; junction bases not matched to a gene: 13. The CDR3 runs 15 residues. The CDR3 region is CASTLGAGGEDEQFF. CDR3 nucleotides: TGTGCCAGCACCCTAGGGGCAGGGGGCGAGGATGAGCAGTTCTTC.

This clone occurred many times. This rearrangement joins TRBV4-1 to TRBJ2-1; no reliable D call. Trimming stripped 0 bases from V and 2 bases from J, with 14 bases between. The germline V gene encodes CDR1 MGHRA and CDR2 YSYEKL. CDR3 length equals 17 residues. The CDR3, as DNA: TGCGCCAGCAGCCAAGATGCCGGGCTCAGGACCTACAATGAGCAGTTCTTC. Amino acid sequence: CASSQDAGLRTYNEQFF.

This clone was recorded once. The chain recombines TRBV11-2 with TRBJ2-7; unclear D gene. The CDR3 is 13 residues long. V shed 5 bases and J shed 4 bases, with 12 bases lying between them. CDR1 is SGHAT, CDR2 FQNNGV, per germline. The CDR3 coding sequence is TGTGCCAGCAGCATCAGCGTGGCATACGAGCAGTACTTC. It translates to CASSISVAYEQYF.

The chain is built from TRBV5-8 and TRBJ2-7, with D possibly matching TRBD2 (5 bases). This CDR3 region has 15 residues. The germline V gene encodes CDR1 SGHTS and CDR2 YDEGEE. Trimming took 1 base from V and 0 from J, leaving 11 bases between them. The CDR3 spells CASSLWGASSYEQYF. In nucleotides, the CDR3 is TGTGCCAGCAGCTTGTGGGGAGCGAGCTCCTACGAGCAGTACTTC.

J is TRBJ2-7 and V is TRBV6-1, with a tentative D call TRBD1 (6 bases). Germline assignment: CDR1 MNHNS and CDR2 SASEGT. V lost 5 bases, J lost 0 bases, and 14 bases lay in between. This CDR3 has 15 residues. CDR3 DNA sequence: TGTGCCAGCAGTAAAGGGACGGACAGCTCCTACGAGCAGTACTTC. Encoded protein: CASSKGTDSSYEQYF.

CDR3 DNA sequence: TGTGCCAGCAGCTTAGACCCGACAGGGTACTACGAGCAGTACTTC. Protein sequence: CASSLDPTGYYEQYF. The J gene is TRBJ2-7, the V gene TRBV11-2, with 7 bases aligning to TRBD1. Trimming removed 0 bases from V and 3 bases from J; junction bases left unmatched: 5. Looked up from germline, CDR1 is SGHAT and CDR2 is FQNNGV. The CDR3 is made up of 15 amino acids.

The chain's CDR3 is CASSQETGGDYGYTF. For the CDR3, the DNA is TGCGCCAGCAGCCAAGAGACAGGGGGCGACTATGGCTACACCTTC. This chain connects TRBV4-1 to TRBJ1-2; 10 nucleotides agree with TRBD1. Germline V gene data show CDR1 as MGHRA and CDR2 as YSYEKL. Trimming at V came to 0 bases and at J to 3 bases, leaving 1 base not matched to a gene. The CDR3 runs to 15 residues.

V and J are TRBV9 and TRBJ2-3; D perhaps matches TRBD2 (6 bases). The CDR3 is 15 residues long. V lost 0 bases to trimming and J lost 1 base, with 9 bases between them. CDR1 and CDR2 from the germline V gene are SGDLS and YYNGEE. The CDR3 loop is CASSVVGTGTDTQYF. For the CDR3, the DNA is TGTGCCAGCAGCGTAGTCGGGACTGGCACAGATACGCAGTATTTT.

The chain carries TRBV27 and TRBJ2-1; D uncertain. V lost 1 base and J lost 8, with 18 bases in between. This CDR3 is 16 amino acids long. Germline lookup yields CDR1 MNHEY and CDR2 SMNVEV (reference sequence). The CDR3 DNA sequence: TGTGCCAGCAGTTTATGGGCAGGCAGCTTTGGTCATGAGCAGTTCTTC. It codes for CASSLWAGSFGHEQFF.

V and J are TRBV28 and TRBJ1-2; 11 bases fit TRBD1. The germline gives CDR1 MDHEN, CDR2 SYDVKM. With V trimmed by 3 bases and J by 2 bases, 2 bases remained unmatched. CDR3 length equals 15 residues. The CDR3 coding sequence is TGTGCCAGCAGTTTGGGACAGGGGGGCAACTATGGCTACACCTTC. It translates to CASSLGQGGNYGYTF.

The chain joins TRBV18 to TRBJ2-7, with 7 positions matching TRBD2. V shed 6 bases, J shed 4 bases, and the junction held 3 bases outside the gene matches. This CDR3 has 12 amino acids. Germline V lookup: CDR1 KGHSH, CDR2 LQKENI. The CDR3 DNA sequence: TGTGCCAGCTCCCACGGGGGGTACGAGCAGTACTTC. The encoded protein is CASSHGGYEQYF. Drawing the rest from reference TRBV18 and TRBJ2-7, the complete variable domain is NAGVMQNPRHLVRRRGQEARLRCSPMKGHSHVYWYRQLPEEGLKFMVYLQKENIIDESGMPKERFSAEFPKEGPSILRIQQVVRGDSAAYFCASSHGGYEQYFGPGTRLTVT.

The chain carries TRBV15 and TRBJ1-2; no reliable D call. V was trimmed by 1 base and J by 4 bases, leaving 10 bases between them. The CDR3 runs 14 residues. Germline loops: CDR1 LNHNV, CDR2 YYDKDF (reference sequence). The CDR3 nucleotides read TGTGCCACCAGCAGAGGTCAGGACCGCTATGGCTACACCTTC. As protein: CATSRGQDRYGYTF. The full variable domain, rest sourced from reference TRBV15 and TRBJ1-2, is DAMVIQNPRYQVTQFGKPVTLSCSQTLNHNVMYWYQQKSSQAPKLLFHYYDKDFNNEADTPDNFQSRRPNTSFCFLDIRSPGLGDTAMYLCATSRGQDRYGYTFGSGTRLTVV.

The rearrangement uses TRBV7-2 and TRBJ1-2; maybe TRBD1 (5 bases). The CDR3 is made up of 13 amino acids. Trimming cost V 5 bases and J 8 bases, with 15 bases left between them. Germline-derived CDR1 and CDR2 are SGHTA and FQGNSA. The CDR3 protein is CASSPSGGGGYTF. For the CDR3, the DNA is TGTGCCAGCAGCCCCTCGGGGGGAGGCGGCTACACCTTC.

The CDR3 nucleotides are TGTGCCATCAGCGAGGGGGGGCCCTACGAGCAGTACTTC. It yields the protein CAISEGGPYEQYF. The gene calls are TRBV10-3 and TRBJ2-7; a possible D gene is TRBD2 (7 bases). CDR1 and CDR2 from the germline V gene are ENHRY and SYGVKD. This CDR3 has 13 amino acids. V lost 6 bases and J 2 bases, leaving 11 bases between the germline ends.

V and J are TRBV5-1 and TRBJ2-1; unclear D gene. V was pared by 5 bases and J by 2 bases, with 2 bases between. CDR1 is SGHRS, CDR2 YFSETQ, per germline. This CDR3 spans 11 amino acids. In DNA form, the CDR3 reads TGCGCCAGCAGTGCCTACAATGAGCAGTTCTTC. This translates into CASSAYNEQFF.